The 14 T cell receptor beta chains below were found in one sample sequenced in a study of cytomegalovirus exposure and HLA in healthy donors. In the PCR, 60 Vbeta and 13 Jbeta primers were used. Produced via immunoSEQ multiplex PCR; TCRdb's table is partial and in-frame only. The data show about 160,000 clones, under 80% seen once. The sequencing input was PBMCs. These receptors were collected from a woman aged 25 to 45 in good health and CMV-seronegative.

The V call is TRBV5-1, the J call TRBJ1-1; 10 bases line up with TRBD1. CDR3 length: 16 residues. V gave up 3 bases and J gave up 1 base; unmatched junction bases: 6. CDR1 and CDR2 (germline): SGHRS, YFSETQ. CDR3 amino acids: CASSSPGTGANTEAFF. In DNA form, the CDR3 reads TGCGCCAGCAGCTCCCCCGGGACAGGGGCGAACACTGAAGCTTTCTTT.

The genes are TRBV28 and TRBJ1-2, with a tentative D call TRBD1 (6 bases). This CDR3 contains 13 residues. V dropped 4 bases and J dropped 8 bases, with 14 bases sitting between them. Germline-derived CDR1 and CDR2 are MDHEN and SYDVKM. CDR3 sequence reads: CASSSQQGRGYTF. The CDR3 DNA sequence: TGTGCCAGCAGTTCCCAACAGGGAAGAGGCTACACCTTC.

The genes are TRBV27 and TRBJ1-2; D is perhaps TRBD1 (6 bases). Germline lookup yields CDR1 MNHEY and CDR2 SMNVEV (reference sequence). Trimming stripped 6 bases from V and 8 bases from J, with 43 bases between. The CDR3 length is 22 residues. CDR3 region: CASRQQGFSMQGFPLSMQGYTF. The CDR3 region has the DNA TGTGCCAGCAGACAACAGGGTTTCTCTATGCAGGGTTTCCCACTCTCTATGCAGGGCTACACCTTC.

The CDR3 coding sequence is TGTGCCAGCAGTGACCTGGGCCCCACCGGGTATTTT. Protein: CASSDLGPTGYF. This rearrangement joins TRBV6-1 to TRBJ2-3; D unresolved. Trimming stripped 3 bases from V and 14 bases from J, with 15 bases between. This CDR3 contains 12 residues. Germline CDR1 and CDR2: MNHNS and SASEGT.

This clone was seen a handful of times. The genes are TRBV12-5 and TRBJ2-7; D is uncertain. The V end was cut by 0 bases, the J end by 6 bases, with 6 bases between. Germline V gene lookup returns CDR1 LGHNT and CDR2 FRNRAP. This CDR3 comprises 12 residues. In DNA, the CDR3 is TGTGCTAGTGGTTTGGTACTTGGCGAGCAGTACTTC. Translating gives CASGLVLGEQYF.

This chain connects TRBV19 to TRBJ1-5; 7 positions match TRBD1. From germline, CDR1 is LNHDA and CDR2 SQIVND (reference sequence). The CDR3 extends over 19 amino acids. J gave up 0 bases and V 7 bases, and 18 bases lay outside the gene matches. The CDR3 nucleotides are TGTGCCAGTAACGATCCCTCCGACGGCAGGGGGTATAGCAATCAGCCCCAGCATTTT. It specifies CASNDPSDGRGYSNQPQHF.

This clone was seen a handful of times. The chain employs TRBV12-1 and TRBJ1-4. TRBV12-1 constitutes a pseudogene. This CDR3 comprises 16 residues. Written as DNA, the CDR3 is TGTGCCAGCGACACATTCGAAAAGCGGGTGGGGGAAAAACTGTTTTTT. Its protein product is CASDTFEKRVGEKLFF.

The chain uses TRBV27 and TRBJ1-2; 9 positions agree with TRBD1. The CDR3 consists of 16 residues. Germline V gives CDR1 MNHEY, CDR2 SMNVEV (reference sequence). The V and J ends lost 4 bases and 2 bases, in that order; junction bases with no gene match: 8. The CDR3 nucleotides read TGTGCCAGCAGTTACCGGGACAGGGTTACGAACTATGGCTACACCTTC. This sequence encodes CASSYRDRVTNYGYTF.

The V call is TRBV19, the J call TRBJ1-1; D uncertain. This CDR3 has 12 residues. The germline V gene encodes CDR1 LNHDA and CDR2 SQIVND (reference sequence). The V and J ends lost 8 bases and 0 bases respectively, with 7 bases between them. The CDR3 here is CASGHLNTEAFF. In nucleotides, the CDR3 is TGTGCCAGTGGGCACTTGAACACTGAAGCTTTCTTT.

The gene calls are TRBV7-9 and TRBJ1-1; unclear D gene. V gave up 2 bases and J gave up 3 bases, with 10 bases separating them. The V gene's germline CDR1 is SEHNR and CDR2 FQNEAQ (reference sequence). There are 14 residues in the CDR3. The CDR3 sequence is CASSLNFPDTEAFF. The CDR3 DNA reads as TGTGCCAGCAGCTTAAACTTTCCTGACACTGAAGCTTTCTTT.

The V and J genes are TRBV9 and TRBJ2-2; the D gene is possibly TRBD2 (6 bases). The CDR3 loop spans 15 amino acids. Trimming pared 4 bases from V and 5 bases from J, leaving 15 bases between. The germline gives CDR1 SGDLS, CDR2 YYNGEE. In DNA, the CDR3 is TGTGCCAGCAGCCCCCGACTAGAGGGGACCGGGGAGCTGTTTTTT. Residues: CASSPRLEGTGELFF.

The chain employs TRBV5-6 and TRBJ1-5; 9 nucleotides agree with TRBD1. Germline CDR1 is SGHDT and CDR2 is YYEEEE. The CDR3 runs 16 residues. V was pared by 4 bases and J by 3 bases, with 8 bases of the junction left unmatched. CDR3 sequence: CASSPKGDRANQPQHF. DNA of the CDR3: TGTGCCAGCAGCCCGAAAGGGGACAGGGCCAATCAGCCCCAGCATTTT.

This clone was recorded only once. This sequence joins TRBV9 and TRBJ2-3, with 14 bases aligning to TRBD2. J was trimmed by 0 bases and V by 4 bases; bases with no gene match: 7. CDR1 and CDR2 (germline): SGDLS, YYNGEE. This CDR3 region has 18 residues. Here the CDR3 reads CASSKGTSGGLSTDTQYF. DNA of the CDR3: TGTGCCAGCAGCAAAGGGACTAGCGGGGGCCTCAGCACAGATACGCAGTATTTT.

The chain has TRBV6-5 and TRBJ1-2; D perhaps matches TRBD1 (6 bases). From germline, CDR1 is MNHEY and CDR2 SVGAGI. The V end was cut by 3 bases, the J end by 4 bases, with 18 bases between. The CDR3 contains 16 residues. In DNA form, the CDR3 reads TGTGCCAGCAGTTATTCCGGGACAACTACCCCCTATGGCTACACCTTC. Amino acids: CASSYSGTTTPYGYTF.